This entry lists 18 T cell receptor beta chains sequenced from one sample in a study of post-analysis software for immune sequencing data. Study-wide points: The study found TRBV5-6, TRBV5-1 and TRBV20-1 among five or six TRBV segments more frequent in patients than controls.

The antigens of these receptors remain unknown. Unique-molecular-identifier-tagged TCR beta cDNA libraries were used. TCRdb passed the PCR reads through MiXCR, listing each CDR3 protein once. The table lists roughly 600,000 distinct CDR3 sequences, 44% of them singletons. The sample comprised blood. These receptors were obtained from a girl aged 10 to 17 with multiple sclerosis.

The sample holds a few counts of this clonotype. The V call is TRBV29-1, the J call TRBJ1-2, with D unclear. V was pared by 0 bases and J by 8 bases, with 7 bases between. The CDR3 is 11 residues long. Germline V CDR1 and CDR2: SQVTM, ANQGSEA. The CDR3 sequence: CSVEDGIGYTF. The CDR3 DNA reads TGCAGCGTTGAAGACGGGATAGGCTACACCTTC.

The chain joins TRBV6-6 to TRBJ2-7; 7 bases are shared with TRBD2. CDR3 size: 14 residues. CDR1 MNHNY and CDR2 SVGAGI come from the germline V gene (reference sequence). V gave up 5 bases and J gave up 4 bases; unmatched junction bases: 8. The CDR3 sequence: CASSRPGLSYEQYF. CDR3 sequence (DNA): TGTGCCAGCAGTCGACCGGGACTAAGTTACGAGCAGTACTTC.

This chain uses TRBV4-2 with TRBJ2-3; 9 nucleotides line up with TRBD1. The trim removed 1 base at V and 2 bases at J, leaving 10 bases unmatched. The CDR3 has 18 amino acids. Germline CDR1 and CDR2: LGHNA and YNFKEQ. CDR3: CASSQGRDRERTTDTQYF. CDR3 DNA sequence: TGTGCCAGCAGCCAAGGGCGGGACAGGGAGCGAACCACAGATACGCAGTATTTT.

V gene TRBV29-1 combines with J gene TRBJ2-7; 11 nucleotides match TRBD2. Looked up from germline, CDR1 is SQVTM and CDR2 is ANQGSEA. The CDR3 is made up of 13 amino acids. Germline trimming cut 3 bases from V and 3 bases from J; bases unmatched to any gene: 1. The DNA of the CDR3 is TGCAGCGTTGACCTAGCGGGAGGCTACGAGCAGTACTTC. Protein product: CSVDLAGGYEQYF.

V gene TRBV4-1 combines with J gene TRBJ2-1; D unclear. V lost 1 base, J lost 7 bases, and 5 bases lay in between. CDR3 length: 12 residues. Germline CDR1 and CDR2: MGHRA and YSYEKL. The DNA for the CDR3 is TGCGCCAGCAGCCAAGGTGTGAATGAGCAGTTCTTC. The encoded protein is CASSQGVNEQFF.

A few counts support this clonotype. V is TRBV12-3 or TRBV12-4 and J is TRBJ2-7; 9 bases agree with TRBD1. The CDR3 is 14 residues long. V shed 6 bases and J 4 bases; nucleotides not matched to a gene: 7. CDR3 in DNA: TGTGCCAGCAGCTCCGGGACAGGGATTTACGAGCAGTACTTC. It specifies CASSSGTGIYEQYF.

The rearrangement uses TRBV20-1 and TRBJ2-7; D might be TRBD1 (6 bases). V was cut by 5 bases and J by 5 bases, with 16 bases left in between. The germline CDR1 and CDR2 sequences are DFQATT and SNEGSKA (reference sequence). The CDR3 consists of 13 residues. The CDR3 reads CSAATGTLDEQYF. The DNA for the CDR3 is TGCAGTGCTGCGACAGGTACCCTGGACGAGCAGTACTTC.

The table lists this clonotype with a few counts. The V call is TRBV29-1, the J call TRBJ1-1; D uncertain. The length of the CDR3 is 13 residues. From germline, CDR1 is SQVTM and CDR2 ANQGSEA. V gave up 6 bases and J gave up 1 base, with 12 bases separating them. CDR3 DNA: TGCAGCGTCGGCCCGGATCAGAACACTGAAGCTTTCTTT. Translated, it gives CSVGPDQNTEAFF.

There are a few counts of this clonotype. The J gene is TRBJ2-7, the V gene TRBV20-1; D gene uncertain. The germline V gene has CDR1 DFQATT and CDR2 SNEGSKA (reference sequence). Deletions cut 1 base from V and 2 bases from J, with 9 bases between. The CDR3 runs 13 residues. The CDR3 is CSARGGPTYEQYF. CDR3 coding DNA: TGCAGTGCTAGAGGTGGCCCCACCTACGAGCAGTACTTC.

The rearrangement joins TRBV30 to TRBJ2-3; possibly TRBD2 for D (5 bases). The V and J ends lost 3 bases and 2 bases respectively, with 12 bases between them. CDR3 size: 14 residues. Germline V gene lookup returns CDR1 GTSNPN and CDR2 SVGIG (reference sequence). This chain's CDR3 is CAWRSGSYTDTQYF. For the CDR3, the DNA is TGTGCCTGGAGGAGTGGGAGTTACACAGATACGCAGTATTTT.

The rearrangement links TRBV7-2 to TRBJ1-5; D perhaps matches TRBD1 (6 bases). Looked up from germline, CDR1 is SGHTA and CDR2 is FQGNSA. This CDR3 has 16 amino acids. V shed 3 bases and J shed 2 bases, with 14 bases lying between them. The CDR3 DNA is TGTGCCAGCAGCTTTCCGGGACACAGAGGCAATCAGCCCCAGCATTTT. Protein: CASSFPGHRGNQPQHF.

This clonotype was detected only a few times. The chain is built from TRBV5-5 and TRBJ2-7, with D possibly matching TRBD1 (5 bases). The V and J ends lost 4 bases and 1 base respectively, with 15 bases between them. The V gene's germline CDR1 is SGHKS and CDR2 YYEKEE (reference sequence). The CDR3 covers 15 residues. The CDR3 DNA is TGTGCCAGCAGCCTGTACGACAGTAGATCCTACGAGCAGTACTTC. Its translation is CASSLYDSRSYEQYF.

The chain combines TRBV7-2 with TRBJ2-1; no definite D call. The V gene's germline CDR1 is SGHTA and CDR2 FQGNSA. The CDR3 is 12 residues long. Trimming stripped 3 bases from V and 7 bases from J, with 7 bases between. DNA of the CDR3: TGTGCCAGCAGCTTCCCCAGGAATGAGCAGTTCTTC. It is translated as CASSFPRNEQFF.

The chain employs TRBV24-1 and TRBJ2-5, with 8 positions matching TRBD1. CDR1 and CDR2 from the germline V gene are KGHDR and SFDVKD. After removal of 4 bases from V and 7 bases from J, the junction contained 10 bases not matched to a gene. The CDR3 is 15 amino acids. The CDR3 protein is CATSESGTGGATQYF. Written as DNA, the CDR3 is TGTGCCACCAGTGAATCCGGGACAGGAGGGGCGACCCAGTACTTC.

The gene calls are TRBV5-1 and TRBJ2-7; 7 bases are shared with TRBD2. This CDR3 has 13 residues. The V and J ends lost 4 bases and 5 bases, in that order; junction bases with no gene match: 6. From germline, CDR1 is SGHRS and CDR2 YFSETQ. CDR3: CASSEAGVDEQYF. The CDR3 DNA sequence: TGCGCCAGCAGCGAGGCGGGGGTGGACGAGCAGTACTTC.

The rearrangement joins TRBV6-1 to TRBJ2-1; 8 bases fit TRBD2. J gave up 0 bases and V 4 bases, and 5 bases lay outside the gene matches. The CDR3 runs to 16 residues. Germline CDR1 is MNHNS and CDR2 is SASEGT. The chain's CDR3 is CASSAIAGSSYNEQFF. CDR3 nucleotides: TGTGCCAGCAGTGCTATAGCGGGGAGCTCCTACAATGAGCAGTTCTTC.

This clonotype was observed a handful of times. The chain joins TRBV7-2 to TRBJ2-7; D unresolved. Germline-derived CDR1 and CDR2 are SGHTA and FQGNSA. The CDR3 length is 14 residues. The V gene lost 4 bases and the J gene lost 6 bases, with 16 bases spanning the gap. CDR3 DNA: TGTGCCAGCAGCTACGGACCTCCGGTGGGCGAGCAGTACTTC. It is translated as CASSYGPPVGEQYF.

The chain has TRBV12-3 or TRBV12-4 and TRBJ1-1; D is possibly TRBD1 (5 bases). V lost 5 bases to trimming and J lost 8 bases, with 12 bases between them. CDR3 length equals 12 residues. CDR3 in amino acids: CASSTPGGEAFF. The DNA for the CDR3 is TGTGCCAGCAGTACCCCCGGGGGGGAAGCTTTCTTT.